This entry lists 30 T cell receptor beta chains sequenced from one sample in a study of cytomegalovirus exposure and HLA in healthy donors. Researchers ran the PCR with 60 Vbeta and 13 Jbeta primers. Only in-frame clones appear in the TCRdb table, and some are missing; sequencing was by immunoSEQ multiplex PCR. Of about 160,000 clones in the sample, around nine tenths were seen once. The source material was PBMCs. The receptors here all came from a young woman in good health and CMV-seronegative.

This chain uses TRBV5-6 with TRBJ2-4; a weak D match, TRBD1 (6 bases). The CDR3 totals 15 residues. Germline values: CDR1 SGHDT, CDR2 YYEEEE. Trimming cost V 1 base and J 3 bases, with 11 bases left between them. CDR3: CASSLRVGGKNIQYF. The CDR3 nucleotides read TGTGCCAGCAGCTTGCGGGTAGGGGGCAAAAACATTCAGTACTTC.

In DNA, the CDR3 is TGTGCCAGCAGTCTAACCGGGACACTCGCCCTCTATGGCTACACCTTC. Protein product: CASSLTGTLALYGYTF. The chain employs TRBV27 and TRBJ1-2, with D possibly being TRBD1 (6 bases). This CDR3 has 16 residues. The V end lost 5 bases, the J end lost 4 bases, and 20 bases lay between the germline ends. CDR1 and CDR2 (germline): MNHEY, SMNVEV (reference sequence).

V and J are TRBV7-8 and TRBJ2-1; 10 nucleotides align to TRBD2. V dropped 3 bases and J dropped 0; count of bases not matched to a gene: 2. CDR3 size: 16 residues. Germline CDR1 SGHVS, CDR2 FQNEAQ. CDR3 sequence: CASSFSSGGSYNEQFF. DNA of the CDR3: TGTGCCAGCAGCTTTTCTAGCGGGGGCTCCTACAATGAGCAGTTCTTC.

J is TRBJ2-7 and V is TRBV4-1; TRBD1 matches at 8 bases. This CDR3 spans 14 amino acids. Losses at the gene ends were 1 base for V and 5 bases for J; bases not matched to a gene: 4. Germline CDR1 is MGHRA and CDR2 is YSYEKL. CDR3 nucleotides: TGCGCCAGCAGCCAAGGCAGGGGGCGGGACGAGCAGTACTTC. Its protein product is CASSQGRGRDEQYF.

The rearrangement uses TRBV28 and TRBJ2-7; TRBD1 might be the D (7 bases). In germline, CDR1 is MDHEN, CDR2 SYDVKM. The CDR3 extends over 14 amino acids. The V end was cut by 3 bases, the J end by 0 bases, with 9 bases between. In nucleotides, the CDR3 is TGTGCCAGCAGTTTTCAGGGGGGCTCCTACGAGCAGTACTTC. Its translation: CASSFQGGSYEQYF.

The J gene is TRBJ1-3, the V gene TRBV7-8; no clear D. Germline CDR1 is SGHVS and CDR2 is FQNEAQ. V was cut by 1 base and J by 3 bases, with 7 bases left in between. The CDR3 is 14 residues long. CDR3 coding DNA: TGTGCCAGCAGCTTAGGACTGTATGGAAACACCATATATTTT. It encodes CASSLGLYGNTIYF.

In its sample, this clone was seen a few times. The chain is built from TRBV4-1 and TRBJ1-5; D not resolved. Trimming left V 1 base short and J 7 bases short, with 14 bases between. Looked up from germline, CDR1 is MGHRA and CDR2 is YSYEKL. This CDR3 is built from 15 residues. CDR3 sequence: CASSQVGEIGQPQHF. The CDR3 DNA is TGCGCCAGCAGCCAAGTTGGGGAGATAGGGCAGCCCCAGCATTTT.

The chain carries TRBV27 and TRBJ2-1; 7 bases match TRBD2. Germline CDR1 and CDR2: MNHEY and SMNVEV (reference sequence). The V and J ends lost 8 bases and 4 bases, in that order; junction bases with no gene match: 11. The CDR3 extends over 15 amino acids. The CDR3 reads CASWRLAPPYNEQFF. CDR3 sequence (DNA): TGTGCCAGCTGGCGACTAGCCCCACCTTACAATGAGCAGTTCTTC.

This chain joins TRBV4-1 and TRBJ2-1; TRBD2 matches at 8 bases. J gave up 5 bases and V 4 bases, and 4 bases lay outside the gene matches. CDR3 length equals 14 residues. Germline V lookup: CDR1 MGHRA, CDR2 YSYEKL. The CDR3 is CASSLAGTHNEQFF. CDR3 DNA: TGCGCCAGCAGCCTAGCGGGGACACACAATGAGCAGTTCTTC.

CDR3 coding DNA: TGTGCCATCAGTGAGACACTAGCGGGAGGGTACGATGAGCAGTTCTTC. Encoded protein: CAISETLAGGYDEQFF. V is TRBV10-3 and J is TRBJ2-1, with 13 nucleotides matching TRBD2. V dropped 2 bases and J dropped 8; count of bases not matched to a gene: 6. Per the germline V gene, CDR1 is ENHRY and CDR2 is SYGVKD. The CDR3 loop spans 16 amino acids.

The rearrangement joins TRBV7-9 to TRBJ2-7, with 11 bases matching TRBD1. The CDR3 totals 16 residues. Unmatched junction bases numbered 6, after V lost 0 bases and J lost 5 bases. Germline V gives CDR1 SEHNR, CDR2 FQNEAQ (reference sequence). CDR3 sequence reads: CASSLAGGQGVNEQYF. CDR3 in DNA: TGTGCCAGCAGCTTAGCGGGGGGACAGGGGGTCAACGAGCAGTACTTC.

The J gene is TRBJ1-1, the V gene TRBV19, with 9 bases aligning to TRBD1. CDR3 size: 13 residues. Trimming removed 6 bases from V and 4 bases from J; junction bases left unmatched: 3. Germline assignment: CDR1 LNHDA and CDR2 SQIVND (reference sequence). The CDR3 spells CASSPTGGTEAFF. Written as DNA, the CDR3 is TGTGCCAGTAGCCCGACAGGGGGCACTGAAGCTTTCTTT.

The chain joins TRBV30 to TRBJ2-2, with 10 bases lining up with TRBD2. In germline, CDR1 is GTSNPN, CDR2 SVGIG (reference sequence). The length of the CDR3 is 17 residues. Germline trimming cut 1 base from V and 6 bases from J; bases unmatched to any gene: 11. The CDR3: CAWSESLAGVVAGELFF. CDR3 DNA sequence: TGTGCCTGGAGTGAGAGCCTAGCGGGGGTCGTAGCCGGGGAGCTGTTTTTT.

This chain joins TRBV30 and TRBJ1-2; 8 positions agree with TRBD1. This CDR3 has 18 residues. Trimming took 1 base from V and 6 from J; bases not matched to a gene: 19. Germline V gene lookup returns CDR1 GTSNPN and CDR2 SVGIG (reference sequence). This chain's CDR3 is CAWSATRLLDRVYDGYTF. The CDR3 nucleotides read TGTGCCTGGAGTGCGACTCGCCTACTGGACAGGGTCTATGATGGCTACACCTTC.

This chain uses TRBV6-5 with TRBJ2-7; 8 nucleotides agree with TRBD2. The CDR3 runs to 14 residues. After removal of 6 bases from V and 2 bases from J, the junction contained 6 bases not matched to a gene. Germline CDR1 MNHEY, CDR2 SVGAGI. The CDR3: CASRAPGLAYEQYF. The CDR3 coding sequence is TGTGCCAGCAGGGCCCCGGGACTAGCCTACGAGCAGTACTTC.

The chain recombines TRBV28 with TRBJ1-1, with 7 positions matching TRBD1. After removal of 5 bases from V and 8 bases from J, the junction contained 5 bases not matched to a gene. The CDR3 loop spans 12 amino acids. Germline CDR1 reads MDHEN; CDR2 reads SYDVKM. CDR3: CASSTSRGEAFF. In nucleotides, the CDR3 is TGTGCCAGCAGTACCTCCAGGGGGGAAGCTTTCTTT.

The genes are TRBV15 and TRBJ2-3; possibly TRBD2 for D (5 bases). Germline lookup yields CDR1 LNHNV and CDR2 YYDKDF (reference sequence). The CDR3 sequence is 14 residues long. The V and J ends lost 1 base and 5 bases respectively, with 10 bases between them. The CDR3: CATSRGGLRDTQYF. DNA for the CDR3: TGTGCCACCAGCAGAGGTGGACTCCGAGATACGCAGTATTTT.

This clone was observed many times. The chain combines TRBV6-1 with TRBJ2-1, with 12 nucleotides matching TRBD2. Losses at the gene ends were 5 bases for V and 6 bases for J; bases not matched to a gene: 5. The CDR3 totals 15 residues. Looked up from germline, CDR1 is MNHNS and CDR2 is SASEGT. The CDR3, as DNA: TGTGCCAGCAGTCTTTCGACTAGCGGGGGCAATGAGCAGTTCTTC. Translation gives CASSLSTSGGNEQFF.

CDR3 nucleotides: TGTGCCAGCAGCTTAGGGACAGGGGGACAAGAGACCCAGTACTTC. It yields the protein CASSLGTGGQETQYF. The chain uses TRBV7-9 and TRBJ2-5, with TRBD1 matching 10 bases. The CDR3 totals 15 residues. V was clipped by 1 base and J by 2 bases; unmatched bases: 1. The germline V gene encodes CDR1 SEHNR and CDR2 FQNEAQ (reference sequence).

The chain employs TRBV19 and TRBJ1-2, with D possibly TRBD1 on 5 matching bases. CDR1 and CDR2 from the germline V gene are LNHDA and SQIVND (reference sequence). The ends were cut back, 0 bases at V and 8 bases at J, with 10 bases in the middle. The CDR3 sequence is 13 residues long. The CDR3 bases are TGTGCCAGTAGTATAGATTGGGGCGCCGGCTACACCTTC. It translates to CASSIDWGAGYTF.

The V gene is TRBV10-3, the J gene TRBJ1-1, with a weak D call TRBD1 (5 bases). CDR1 is ENHRY, CDR2 SYGVKD, per germline. The V gene lost 4 bases and the J gene lost 3 bases, with 9 bases spanning the gap. The CDR3 has 13 amino acids. The CDR3 DNA reads TGTGCCATCAGTGCGCAGGGCCACACTGAAGCTTTCTTT. Encoded protein: CAISAQGHTEAFF.

This clone was seen just once. The chain carries TRBV19 and TRBJ1-2; no definite D call. The V end was cut by 8 bases, the J end by 7 bases, with 23 bases between. The CDR3 extends over 15 amino acids. Germline loops: CDR1 LNHDA, CDR2 SQIVND (reference sequence). CDR3 protein: CASSEVVRRYGGYTF. The CDR3, as DNA: TGTGCCAGTTCCGAGGTGGTTAGGCGCTATGGTGGCTACACCTTC.

This chain joins TRBV5-1 and TRBJ2-6, with TRBD1 matching over 8 bases. Looked up from germline, CDR1 is SGHRS and CDR2 is YFSETQ. Unmatched junction bases numbered 8, after V lost 0 bases and J lost 3 bases. The CDR3 extends over 18 amino acids. Here the CDR3 reads CASSLEGQGALGANVLTF. As DNA, the CDR3 is TGCGCCAGCAGCTTGGAGGGCCAGGGGGCGCTTGGGGCCAACGTCCTGACTTTC.

This clone was picked up one time. The rearrangement uses TRBV2 and TRBJ2-2; D not resolved. Germline V CDR1 and CDR2: SNHLY, FYNNEI. The length of the CDR3 is 14 residues. The ends were cut back, 1 base at V and 2 bases at J, with 5 bases in the middle. The DNA of the CDR3 is TGTGCCAGCAGTGAAGGGCTTAACACCGGGGAGCTGTTTTTT. Translation: CASSEGLNTGELFF.

This clone was seen a handful of times. This chain uses TRBV6-6 with TRBJ2-5; TRBD2 matches 7 bases. Germline V CDR1 and CDR2: MNHNY, SVGAGI (reference sequence). J was trimmed by 9 bases and V by 8 bases; bases with no gene match: 6. CDR3 length: 11 amino acids. CDR3 loop: CASGPREAQYF. The CDR3 nucleotides are TGTGCCAGCGGACCCCGGGAGGCCCAGTACTTC.

The rearrangement links TRBV6-1 to TRBJ1-1; 8 bases agree with TRBD1. Germline V lookup: CDR1 MNHNS, CDR2 SASEGT. This CDR3 region has 14 residues. V was clipped by 2 bases and J by 6 bases; unmatched bases: 5. The CDR3 reads CASSENETGAEAFF. CDR3 nucleotides: TGTGCCAGCAGTGAAAACGAGACAGGGGCTGAAGCTTTCTTT.

The chain links TRBV10-3 to TRBJ2-3; 10 bases map to TRBD1. The CDR3 covers 17 residues. Losses at the gene ends were 2 bases for V and 3 bases for J; bases not matched to a gene: 8. The germline CDR1 and CDR2 sequences are ENHRY and SYGVKD. Here the CDR3 reads CAISEAKGQGRTDTQYF. The CDR3 nucleotides read TGTGCCATCAGTGAGGCTAAGGGACAGGGGCGTACAGATACGCAGTATTTT.

The chain employs TRBV4-1 and TRBJ1-2; 7 nucleotides agree with TRBD1. V lost 1 base to trimming and J lost 1 base; unmatched junction nucleotides: 6. There are 16 residues in the CDR3. Germline CDR1 reads MGHRA; CDR2 reads YSYEKL. In DNA form, the CDR3 reads TGCGCCAGCAGCCAAGGGCAGGGGGAGAGTAACTATGGCTACACCTTC. It encodes CASSQGQGESNYGYTF.

Only one count was recorded for this clone. The chain joins TRBV5-1 to TRBJ1-2, with D possibly matching TRBD1 (5 bases). This CDR3 region has 14 residues. Per the germline V gene, CDR1 is SGHRS and CDR2 is YFSETQ. Trimming removed 0 bases from V and 5 bases from J, with 11 bases in between. The CDR3 DNA reads as TGCGCCAGCAGCTTGGCGGAGAAGGGGTATGGCTACACCTTC. It codes for CASSLAEKGYGYTF.

This rearrangement joins TRBV5-6 to TRBJ1-2; 11 nucleotides line up with TRBD1. The CDR3 runs 15 residues. CDR1 SGHDT and CDR2 YYEEEE come from the germline V gene. V dropped 3 bases and J dropped 5; count of bases not matched to a gene: 6. The CDR3 loop reads CASSSRDRGNYGYTF. The CDR3 nucleotides are TGTGCCAGCAGCTCTCGGGACAGGGGGAATTATGGCTACACCTTC. Using reference TRBV5-6 and TRBJ1-2 for the parts outside the CDR3, the full variable domain is DAGVTQSPTHLIKTRGQQVTLRCSPKSGHDTVSWYQQALGQGPQFIFQYYEEEERQRGNFPDRFSGHQFPNYSSELNVNALLLGDSALYLCASSSRDRGNYGYTFGSGTRLTVV.